Given below is one TCR beta chain in context. Its antigen is still unknown. This specimen comes from a study of T cells after yellow fever vaccination. Notes on the study in general: Abundant clonotypes from the bulk population could have been carried over as contaminants into FACS-sorted repertoires.

UMIs and a universal primer site were added when TCR cDNA was made by 5'RACE template switching. MiXCR, run by TCRdb on the 5' RACE reads, gives a single entry per CDR3 protein. This sample has 400,000 to 450,000 distinct CDR3 sequences, with over 15% found just once. Germline loops: CDR1 SEHNR, CDR2 FQNEAQ (reference sequence). The V end was cut by 6 bases, the J end by 1 base, with 15 bases between. The length of the CDR3 is 15 residues. The clonotype was recovered from a man aged 18-30 years who received the YFV17D yellow fever vaccine. The chain links TRBV7-9 to TRBJ2-5; D possibly corresponds to TRBD1 (6 bases). The sample here was PBMCs, taken before the yellow fever booster vaccination. The CDR3 here is CASRSPGTSQETQYF. CDR3 sequence (DNA): TGTGCCAGCAGATCCCCGGGGACATCCCAAGAGACCCAGTACTTC.